The following is a T cell receptor (beta chain) sequence with its context. This record comes from a study of control samples from healthy donors and cancer patients. Here immunoSEQ multiplex PCR was the method, and the copy in TCRdb shows in-frame clones only, minus some. Among around 78,000 clones listed, over 90% were seen once. There are 15 residues in the CDR3. V was shortened by 5 bases and J by 4 bases, with 16 bases between the two germline ends. CDR1 and CDR2 from the germline V gene are SGHNT and YYREEE (reference sequence). Sequencing was performed on blood. The receptor's source is a woman between 18 and 29 years old in good health. The chain recombines TRBV5-4 with TRBJ2-1; D could derive from TRBD1 or TRBD2 (5 bases each). The CDR3 region has the DNA TGTGCCAGCAGGTCCGGGACGAGCCCTTACAATGAGCAGTTCTTC. It translates to CASRSGTSPYNEQFF.